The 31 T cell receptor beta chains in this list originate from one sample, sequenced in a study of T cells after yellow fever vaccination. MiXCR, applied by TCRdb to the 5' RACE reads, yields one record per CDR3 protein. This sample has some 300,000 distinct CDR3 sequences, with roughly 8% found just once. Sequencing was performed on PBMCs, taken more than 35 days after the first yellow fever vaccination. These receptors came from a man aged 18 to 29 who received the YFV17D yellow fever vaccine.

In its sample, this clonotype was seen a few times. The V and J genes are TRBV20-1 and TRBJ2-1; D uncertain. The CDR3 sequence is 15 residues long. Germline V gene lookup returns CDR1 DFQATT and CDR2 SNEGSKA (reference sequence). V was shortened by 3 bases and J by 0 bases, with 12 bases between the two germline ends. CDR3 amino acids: CSARVRRSSYNEQFF. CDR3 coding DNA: TGCAGTGCTAGGGTCCGACGGAGCTCCTACAATGAGCAGTTCTTC.

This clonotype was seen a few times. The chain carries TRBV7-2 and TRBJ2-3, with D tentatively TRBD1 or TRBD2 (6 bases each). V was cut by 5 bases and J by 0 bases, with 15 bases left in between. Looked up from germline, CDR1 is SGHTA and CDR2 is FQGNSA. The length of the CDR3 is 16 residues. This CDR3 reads CASSPRAGGSTDTQYF. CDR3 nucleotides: TGTGCCAGCAGCCCTCGAGCCGGGGGCAGCACAGATACGCAGTATTTT. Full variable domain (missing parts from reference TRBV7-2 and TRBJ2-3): GAGVSQSPSNKVTEKGKDVELRCDPISGHTALYWYRQSLGQGLEFLIYFQGNSAPDKSGLPSDRFSAERTGGSVSTLTIQRTQQEDSAVYLCASSPRAGGSTDTQYFGPGTRLTVL.

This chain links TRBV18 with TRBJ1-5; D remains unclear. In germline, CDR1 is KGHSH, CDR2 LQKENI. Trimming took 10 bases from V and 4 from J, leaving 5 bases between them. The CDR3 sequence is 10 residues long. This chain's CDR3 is CATENQPQHF. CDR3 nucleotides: TGTGCCACAGAGAATCAGCCCCAGCATTTT.

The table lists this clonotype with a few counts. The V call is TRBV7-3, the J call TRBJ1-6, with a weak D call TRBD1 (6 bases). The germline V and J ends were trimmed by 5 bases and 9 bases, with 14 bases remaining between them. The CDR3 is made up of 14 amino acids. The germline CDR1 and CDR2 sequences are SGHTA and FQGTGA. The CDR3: CASSPDPGVSPLHF. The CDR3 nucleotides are TGTGCCAGCAGCCCGGACCCAGGGGTTTCACCCCTCCACTTT. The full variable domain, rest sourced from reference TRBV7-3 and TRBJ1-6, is GAGVSQTPSNKVTEKGKYVELRCDPISGHTALYWYRQSLGQGPEFLIYFQGTGAADDSGLPNDRFFAVRPEGSVSTLKIQRTERGDSAVYLCASSPDPGVSPLHFGNGTRLTVT.

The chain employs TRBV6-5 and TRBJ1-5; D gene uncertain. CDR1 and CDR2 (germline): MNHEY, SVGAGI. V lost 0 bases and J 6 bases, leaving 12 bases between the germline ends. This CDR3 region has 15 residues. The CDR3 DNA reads TGTGCCAGCAGTTACTCGAGGTGGGCGCGTCAGCCCCAGCATTTT. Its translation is CASSYSRWARQPQHF.

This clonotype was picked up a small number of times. In DNA, the CDR3 is TGCGCCAGCAGCAGAGAGACAGGGGCATATGAGCAGTTCTTC. Its translation: CASSRETGAYEQFF. The chain couples TRBV4-3 to TRBJ2-1, with 8 bases identical to TRBD1. Germline trimming cut 5 bases from V and 8 bases from J; bases unmatched to any gene: 8. This CDR3 has 14 residues. In germline, CDR1 is LGHNA, CDR2 YSLEER.

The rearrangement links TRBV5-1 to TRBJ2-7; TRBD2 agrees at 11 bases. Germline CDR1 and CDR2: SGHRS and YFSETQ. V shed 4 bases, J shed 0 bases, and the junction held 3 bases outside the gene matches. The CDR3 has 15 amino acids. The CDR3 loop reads CASSLAGGISYEQYF. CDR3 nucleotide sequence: TGCGCCAGCAGCCTAGCGGGGGGAATCTCCTACGAGCAGTACTTC.

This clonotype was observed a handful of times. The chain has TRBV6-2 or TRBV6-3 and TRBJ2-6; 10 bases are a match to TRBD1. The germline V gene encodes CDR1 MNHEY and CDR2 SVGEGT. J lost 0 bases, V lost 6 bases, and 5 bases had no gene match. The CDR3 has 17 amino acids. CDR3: CASRPDRGTSGANVLTF. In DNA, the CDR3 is TGTGCCAGCAGACCGGACAGGGGGACCTCTGGGGCCAACGTCCTGACTTTC.

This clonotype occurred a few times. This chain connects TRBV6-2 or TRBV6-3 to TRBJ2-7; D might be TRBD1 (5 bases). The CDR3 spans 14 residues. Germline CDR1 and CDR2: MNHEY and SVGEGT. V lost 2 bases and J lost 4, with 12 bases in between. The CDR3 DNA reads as TGTGCCAGCAGTTACCCACGGACATTGTACGAGCAGTACTTC. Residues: CASSYPRTLYEQYF.

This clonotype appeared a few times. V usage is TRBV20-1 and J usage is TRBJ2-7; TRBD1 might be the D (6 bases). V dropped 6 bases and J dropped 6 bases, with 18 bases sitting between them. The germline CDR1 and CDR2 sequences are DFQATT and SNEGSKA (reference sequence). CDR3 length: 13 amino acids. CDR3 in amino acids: CSAEAEQGSEQYV. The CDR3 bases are TGCAGTGCGGAGGCCGAACAGGGCAGCGAGCAGTACGTC.

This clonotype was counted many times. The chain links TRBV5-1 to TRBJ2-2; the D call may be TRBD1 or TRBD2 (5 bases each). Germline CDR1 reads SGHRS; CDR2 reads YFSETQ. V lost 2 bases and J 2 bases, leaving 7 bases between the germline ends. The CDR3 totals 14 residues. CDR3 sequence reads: CASSFGGNTGELFF. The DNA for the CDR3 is TGCGCCAGCAGCTTTGGGGGAAACACCGGGGAGCTGTTTTTT.

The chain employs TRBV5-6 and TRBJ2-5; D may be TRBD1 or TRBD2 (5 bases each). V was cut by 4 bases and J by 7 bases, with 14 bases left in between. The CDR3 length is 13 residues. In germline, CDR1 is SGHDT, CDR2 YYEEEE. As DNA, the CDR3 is TGTGCCAGCAGCCTTTCCGGGGCGGGGACCCAGTACTTC. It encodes CASSLSGAGTQYF.

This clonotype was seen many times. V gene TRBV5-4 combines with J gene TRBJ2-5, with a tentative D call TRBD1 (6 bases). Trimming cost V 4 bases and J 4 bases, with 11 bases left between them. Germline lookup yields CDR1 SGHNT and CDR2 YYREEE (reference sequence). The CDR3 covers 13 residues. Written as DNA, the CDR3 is TGTGCCAGCAGCATTGGACAGCTAGAGACCCAGTACTTC. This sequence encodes CASSIGQLETQYF.

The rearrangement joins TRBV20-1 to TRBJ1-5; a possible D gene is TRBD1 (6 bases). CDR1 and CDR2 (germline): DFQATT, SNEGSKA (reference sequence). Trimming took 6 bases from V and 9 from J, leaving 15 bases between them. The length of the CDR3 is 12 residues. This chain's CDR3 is CSALGGDWPQHF. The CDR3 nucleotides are TGCAGTGCCCTAGGGGGGGATTGGCCCCAGCATTTT.

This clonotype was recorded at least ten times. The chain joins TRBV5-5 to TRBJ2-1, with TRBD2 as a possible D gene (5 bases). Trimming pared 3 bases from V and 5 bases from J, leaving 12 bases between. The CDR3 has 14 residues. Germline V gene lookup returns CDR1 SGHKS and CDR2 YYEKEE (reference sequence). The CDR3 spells CASSWVGKDNEQFF. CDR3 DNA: TGTGCCAGCAGCTGGGTCGGGAAAGACAATGAGCAGTTCTTC.

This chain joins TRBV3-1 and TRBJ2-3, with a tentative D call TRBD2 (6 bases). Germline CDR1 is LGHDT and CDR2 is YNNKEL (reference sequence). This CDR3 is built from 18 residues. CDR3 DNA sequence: TGTACCTTCTGCTTAGGAGGGGTAACCCTTTCGATAACAGATACGCAGTATTTT. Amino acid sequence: CTFCLGGVTLSITDTQYF.

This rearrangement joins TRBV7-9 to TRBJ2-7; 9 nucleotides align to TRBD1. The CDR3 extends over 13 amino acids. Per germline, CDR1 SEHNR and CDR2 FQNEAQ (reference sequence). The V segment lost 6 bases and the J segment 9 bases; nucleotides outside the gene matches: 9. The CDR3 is CASSIQGARRQYF. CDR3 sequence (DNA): TGTGCCAGCAGTATACAGGGGGCGCGAAGGCAGTACTTC. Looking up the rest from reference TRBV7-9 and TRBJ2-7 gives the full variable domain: DTGVSQNPRHKITKRGQNVTFRCDPISEHNRLYWYRQTLGQGPEFLTYFQNEAQLEKSRLLSDRFSAERPKGSFSTLEIQRTEQGDSAMYLCASSIQGARRQYFGPGTRLTVT.

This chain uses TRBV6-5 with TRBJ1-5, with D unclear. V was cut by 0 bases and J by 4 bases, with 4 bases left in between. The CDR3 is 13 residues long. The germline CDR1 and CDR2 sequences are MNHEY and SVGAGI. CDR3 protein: CASSYSVNQPQHF. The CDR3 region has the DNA TGTGCCAGCAGTTACTCGGTAAATCAGCCCCAGCATTTT.

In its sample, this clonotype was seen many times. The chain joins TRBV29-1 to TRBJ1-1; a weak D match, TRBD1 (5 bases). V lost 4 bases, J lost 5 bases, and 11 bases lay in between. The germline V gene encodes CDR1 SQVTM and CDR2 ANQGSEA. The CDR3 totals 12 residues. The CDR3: CSVGQGDTEAFF. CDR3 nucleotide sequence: TGCAGCGTTGGTCAGGGAGATACTGAAGCTTTCTTT.

The CDR3 nucleotides read TGCAGTGCTATACCGCGTCAACAGGAATACGAGCAGTACTTC. As protein: CSAIPRQQEYEQYF. J is TRBJ2-7 and V is TRBV20-1; TRBD1 might be the D (5 bases). The CDR3 consists of 14 residues. CDR1 and CDR2 (germline): DFQATT, SNEGSKA (reference sequence). Trimming took off 4 bases at V and 4 bases at J, with 17 bases between the two ends.

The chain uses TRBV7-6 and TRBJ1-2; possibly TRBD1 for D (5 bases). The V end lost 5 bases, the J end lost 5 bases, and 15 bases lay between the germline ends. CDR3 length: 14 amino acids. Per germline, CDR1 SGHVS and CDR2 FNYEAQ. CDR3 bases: TGTGCCAGCAGCCCCGATGGGGGACCGTATGGCTACACCTTC. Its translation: CASSPDGGPYGYTF.

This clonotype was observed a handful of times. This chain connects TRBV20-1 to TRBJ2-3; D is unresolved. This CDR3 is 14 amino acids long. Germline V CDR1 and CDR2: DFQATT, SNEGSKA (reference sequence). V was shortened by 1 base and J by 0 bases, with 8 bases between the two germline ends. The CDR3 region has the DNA TGCAGTGCTAGAGCCCCGACTAGCACAGATACGCAGTATTTT. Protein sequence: CSARAPTSTDTQYF.

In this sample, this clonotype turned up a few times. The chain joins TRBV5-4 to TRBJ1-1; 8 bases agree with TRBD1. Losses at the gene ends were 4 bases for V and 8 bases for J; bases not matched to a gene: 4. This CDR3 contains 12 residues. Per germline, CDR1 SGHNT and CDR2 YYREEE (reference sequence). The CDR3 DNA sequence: TGTGCCAGCAGCGTCGACAGGGGAGAAGCTTTCTTT. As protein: CASSVDRGEAFF.

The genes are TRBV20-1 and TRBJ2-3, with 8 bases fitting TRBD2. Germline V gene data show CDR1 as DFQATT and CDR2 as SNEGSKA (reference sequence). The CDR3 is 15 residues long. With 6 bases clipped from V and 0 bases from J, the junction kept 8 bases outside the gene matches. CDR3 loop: CSAKLSGVSTDTQYF. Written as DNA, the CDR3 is TGCAGTGCCAAACTTAGCGGGGTTAGCACAGATACGCAGTATTTT.

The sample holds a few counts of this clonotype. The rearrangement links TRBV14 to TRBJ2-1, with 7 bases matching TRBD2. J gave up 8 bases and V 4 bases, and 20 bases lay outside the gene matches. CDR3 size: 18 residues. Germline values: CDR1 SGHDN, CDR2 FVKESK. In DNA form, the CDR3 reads TGTGCCAGCAGCCCAGCGGGGCTAGTGCCTCGAACACACGATGAGCAGTTCTTC. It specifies CASSPAGLVPRTHDEQFF.

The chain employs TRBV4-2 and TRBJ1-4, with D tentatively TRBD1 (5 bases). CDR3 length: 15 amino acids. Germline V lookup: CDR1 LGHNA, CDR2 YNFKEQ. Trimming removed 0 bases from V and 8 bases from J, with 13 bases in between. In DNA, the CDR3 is TGTGCCAGCAGCCAAGATCGGGGGGTTGGGGAAAAACTGTTTTTT. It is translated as CASSQDRGVGEKLFF.

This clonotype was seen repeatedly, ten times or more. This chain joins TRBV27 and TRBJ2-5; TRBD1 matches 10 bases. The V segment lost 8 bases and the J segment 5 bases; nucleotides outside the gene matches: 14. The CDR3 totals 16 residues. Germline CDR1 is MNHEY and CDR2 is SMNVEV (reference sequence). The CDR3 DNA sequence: TGTGCCAGCCTTCGACAGGGGGCTGTTGGCCAGGAGACCCAGTACTTC. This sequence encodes CASLRQGAVGQETQYF.

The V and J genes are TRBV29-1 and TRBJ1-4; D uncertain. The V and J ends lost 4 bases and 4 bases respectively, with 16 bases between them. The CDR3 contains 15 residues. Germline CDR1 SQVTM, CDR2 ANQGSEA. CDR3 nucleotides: TGCAGCGTTGGGGAGGGAAAGTCGGGTAATGAAAAACTGTTTTTT. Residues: CSVGEGKSGNEKLFF. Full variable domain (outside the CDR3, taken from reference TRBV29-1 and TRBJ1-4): SAVISQKPSRDICQRGTSLTIQCQVDSQVTMMFWYRQQPGQSLTLIATANQGSEATYESGFVIDKFPISRPNLTFSTLTVSNMSPEDSSIYLCSVGEGKSGNEKLFFGSGTQLSVL.

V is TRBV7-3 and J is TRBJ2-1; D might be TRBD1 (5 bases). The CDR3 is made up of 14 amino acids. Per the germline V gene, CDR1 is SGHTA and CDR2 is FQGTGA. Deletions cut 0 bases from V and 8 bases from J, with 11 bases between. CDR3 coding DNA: TGTGCCAGCAGCTTAACACCCAGGGCCGATGAGCAGTTCTTC. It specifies CASSLTPRADEQFF.

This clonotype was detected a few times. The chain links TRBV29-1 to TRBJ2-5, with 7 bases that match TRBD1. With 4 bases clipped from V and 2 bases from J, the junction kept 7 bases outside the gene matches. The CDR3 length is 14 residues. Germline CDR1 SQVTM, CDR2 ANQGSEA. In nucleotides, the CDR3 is TGCAGCGTTGTTTTTGCCAGGGGGCAAGAGACCCAGTACTTC. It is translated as CSVVFARGQETQYF.

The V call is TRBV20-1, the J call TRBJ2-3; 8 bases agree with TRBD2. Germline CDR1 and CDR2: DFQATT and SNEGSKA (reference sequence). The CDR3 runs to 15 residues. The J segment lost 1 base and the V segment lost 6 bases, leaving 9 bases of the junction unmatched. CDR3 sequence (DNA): TGCAGTGCGACATCCCCGGGACTAGGCACAGATACGCAGTATTTT. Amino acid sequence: CSATSPGLGTDTQYF.